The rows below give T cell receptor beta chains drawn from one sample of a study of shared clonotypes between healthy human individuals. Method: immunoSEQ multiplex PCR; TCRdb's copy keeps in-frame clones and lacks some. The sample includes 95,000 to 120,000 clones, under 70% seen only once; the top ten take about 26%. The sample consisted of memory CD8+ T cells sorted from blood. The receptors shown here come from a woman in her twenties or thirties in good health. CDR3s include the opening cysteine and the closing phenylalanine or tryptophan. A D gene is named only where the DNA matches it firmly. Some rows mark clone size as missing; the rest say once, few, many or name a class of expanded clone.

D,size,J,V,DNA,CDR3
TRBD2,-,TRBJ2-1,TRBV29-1,TGCAGCGTTGAGGGCGGGAGGGCCTACAATGAGCAGTTCTTC,CSVEGGRAYNEQFF
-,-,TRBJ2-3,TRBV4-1,TGCGCCAGCAGCCAAGTTAATCTGGTGGGGTGGGGGACGCAGTATTTT,CASSQVNLVGWGTQYF
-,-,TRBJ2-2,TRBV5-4,TGTGCCAGCAGCGAAGATGAAGGGGAGCTGTTTTTT,CASSEDEGELFF
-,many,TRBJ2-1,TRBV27,TGTGCCAGCGCCGTCGGCGAGAGCTCCTACAATGAGCAGTTCTTC,CASAVGESSYNEQFF
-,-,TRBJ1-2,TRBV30,TGTGCCTGGAGGGGGGGGCCCTATACTAACTATGGCTACACCTTC,CAWRGGPYTNYGYTF
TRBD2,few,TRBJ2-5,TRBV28,TGTGCGAGCAGCCGACTAGCGGGAGGGCCGGCCCAGTACTTC,CASSRLAGGPAQYF
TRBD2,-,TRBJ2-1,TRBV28,TGTGCCAGCGGTGTAGCGGGAGGACAGAATGAGCAGTTCTTC,CASGVAGGQNEQFF
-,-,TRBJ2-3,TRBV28,TGTGCCAGCAGTTGGAGGGGACCAAGCACAGATACGCAGTATTTT,CASSWRGPSTDTQYF
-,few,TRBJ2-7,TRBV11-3,TGTGCCAGCAGCCAAGGCCCGACGACTTACGAGCAGTACTTC,CASSQGPTTYEQYF
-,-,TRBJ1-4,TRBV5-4,TGTGCCAGCAGCTTGACAGTCGGGGAAAAACTGTTTTTT,CASSLTVGEKLFF
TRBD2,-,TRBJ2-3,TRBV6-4,TGTGCCAGCAGTGAAGGCGGGAGTGGGACAGATACGCAGTATTTT,CASSEGGSGTDTQYF
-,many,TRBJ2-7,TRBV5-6,TGTGCCAGCAGCCCGGGGCAGGGTGGCTACGAGCAGTACTTC,CASSPGQGGYEQYF
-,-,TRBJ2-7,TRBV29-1,TGCAGCGTTAAAGGGACCGAGAGCTCCTACGAGCAGTACTTC,CSVKGTESSYEQYF
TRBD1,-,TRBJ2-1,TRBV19,TGTGCCAGTAGTCACAGGGGTGCCGTTATGACCTACAATGAGCAGTTCTTC,CASSHRGAVMTYNEQFF
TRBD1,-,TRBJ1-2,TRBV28,TGTGCCAGCAGCTCCCGGGGGACAGAGAGACATGGCTACACCTTC,CASSSRGTERHGYTF
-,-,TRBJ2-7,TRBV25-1,TGTGCCAGCAGTGAATATCAAGGGGAGGTCGAGCAGTACTTC,CASSEYQGEVEQYF
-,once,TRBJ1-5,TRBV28,TGTGCCAGCAGTTTAAGACACAGCAATCAGCCCCAGCATTTT,CASSLRHSNQPQHF
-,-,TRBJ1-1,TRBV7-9,TGTGCCAGCAGCTTCGGGGCAAATGAAGCTTTCTTT,CASSFGANEAFF
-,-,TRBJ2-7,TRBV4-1,TGCGCCAGCAGCCAAGATATAGCGGTCTACGAGCAGTACTTC,CASSQDIAVYEQYF
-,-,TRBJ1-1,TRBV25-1,TGTGCCAGCAGGGAGAACACTGAAGCTTTCTTT,CASRENTEAFF
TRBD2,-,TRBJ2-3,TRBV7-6,TGTGCCAGCAGCTTGAGGGGGAGCGGGAGGGCCCAGGTTACGCAGTATTTT,CASSLRGSGRAQVTQYF
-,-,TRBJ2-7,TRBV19,TGTGCCAGTAGTATAGACCCCAAATACGAGCAGTACTTC,CASSIDPKYEQYF
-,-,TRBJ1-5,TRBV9,TGTGCCAGCAGCCCGCATACAGGGAGTCAGCCCCAGCATTTT,CASSPHTGSQPQHF
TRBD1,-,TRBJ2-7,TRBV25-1,TGTGCCAGCTCCGACCGGGACAGAAGCTCCTACGAGCAGTACTTC,CASSDRDRSSYEQYF
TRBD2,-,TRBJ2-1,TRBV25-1,TGTGCCAGCACCTACCTGACTAGCGGGAGAAGGAATGAGCAGTTCTTC,CASTYLTSGRRNEQFF
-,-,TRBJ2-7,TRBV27,TGTGCCAGCAGTTCGAATCCCCCGGACGAGCAGTACTTC,CASSSNPPDEQYF
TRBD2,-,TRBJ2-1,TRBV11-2,TGTGCCAGCAACCCGTCGGGGGGAGGCGTCAACAATGAGCAGTTCTTC,CASNPSGGGVNNEQFF
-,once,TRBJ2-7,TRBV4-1,TGCGCCAGCAGCCACCAGCTTAGCGGCTACGAGCAGTACTTC,CASSHQLSGYEQYF
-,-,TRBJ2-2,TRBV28,TGTGCCAGCACCCGGGGGTCCCTGGGAAGGTTGGCCGGGGAGCTGTTTTTT,CASTRGSLGRLAGELFF
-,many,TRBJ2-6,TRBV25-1,TGTGCCAGCAGTGTAGACAGTGCTAGCTCTGGGGCCAACGTCCTGACTTTC,CASSVDSASSGANVLTF
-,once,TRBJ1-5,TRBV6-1,TGTGCCAGCAATTATGGCCGTGGGCGCAATCAGCCCCAGCATTTT,CASNYGRGRNQPQHF
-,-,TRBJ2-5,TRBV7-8,TGTGCCAGCAGCTACGAGCGAGGCCAAGAGACCCAGTACTTC,CASSYERGQETQYF
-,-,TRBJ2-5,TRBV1,TGCACCAGCCGACCTGAGATAGCGGGAGGGCCAGGGGGAGAGACCCAGTACTTC,CTSRPEIAGGPGGETQYF